This T cell receptor (beta chain) was recovered during a study of shared clonotypes between healthy human individuals. Study in general: Each donor contributed plates that comprised three CD4 naive, three CD4 memory, two CD8 naive and one CD8 memory. General study points: A reduction in generation probabilities was seen for non-shared clonotypes relative to those shared by all four donors.

Clones were read by immunoSEQ multiplex PCR, and TCRdb kept only the in-frame ones, dropping some. The sample shows about 800,000 clones, 95% to 97% of them seen only once. Deletions cut 0 bases from V and 5 bases from J, with 14 bases between. CDR3 length: 16 amino acids. CDR1 MNHNS and CDR2 SASEGT come from the germline V gene. Terminally differentiated effector memory CD45RA+ cells were left out of the naive CD8 fraction, which was CD45RO-negative and positively selected for CCR7. As regards this clone: Its antigen remains unidentified.

The sequence derives from a man aged 25 to 45 in good health. Sequencing was performed on naive CD8+ T cells sorted from blood. The chain has TRBV6-1 and TRBJ1-5, with D possibly being TRBD1 (6 bases). This CDR3 reads CASSEAVQGRDQPQHF. DNA for the CDR3: TGTGCCAGCAGTGAAGCGGTACAGGGCCGGGATCAGCCCCAGCATTTT.